One T cell receptor (beta chain) is described in this entry. No antigen is known for it. To prepare the library, the immunoSEQ multiplex PCR assay was applied. For the multiplex PCR, a mixture combining 60 forward primers for TCR Vbeta segments and 13 reverse primers for TCR Jbeta segments was used. A multiplex PCR assay on genomic DNA amplified the CDR3 region of rearranged TCR beta genes. Amplified TCR beta libraries were sequenced as 87-base-pair reads on the Illumina HiSeq System. The published analysis was carried out like this. Across the 670 or so repertoires, a later analysis counted tens of millions of unique TCR beta chains, about 10 million of which were shared by at least two donors. A nearest-neighbor algorithm error-corrected the raw reads and collapsed the reads into unique sequences, merging closely related sequences to remove PCR and sequencing errors. V, D and J gene segments were assigned by aligning CDR3 sequences to IMGT reference sequences. Each retained sequence needed at least a six-nucleotide match to both a V gene segment and a J gene segment. A rearrangement counted as productive if the CDR3 had no stop codons and remained in frame with V and J, and every other rearrangement counted as non-productive. Following IMGT convention, CDR3 was defined as the stretch from the second conserved V-encoded cysteine to the conserved J-encoded phenylalanine. In an earlier analysis of some 550 of the donors, sequences lacking an unambiguous match to a single V gene segment were excluded. An earlier analysis of a few hundred of the donors called V segments functional above 56.7% productive rearrangements and segregating when the between-donor standard deviation exceeded 5%. To diagnose cytomegalovirus status from the catalog of TCR beta chain sequences, a statistical classification framework was built. V and J gene assignment, in a later analysis, came from comparing TCR nucleotide sequences with IMGT/GENE-DB human TR gene sequences. The TCRdist pipeline was used in a later analysis to assign CDR3 sequences and most-parsimonious VDJ recombination scenarios. In a later analysis, each TCR beta chain was defined by its CDR3 amino acid sequence together with its V-gene family, and reads lacking a unique V-gene family were excluded. To address suspected cross-contamination and a sequencing artifact, a later analysis removed approximately 590 highly shared, low-generation-probability nucleotide sequences. In a later analysis, a clonal expansion index was calculated for each public chain from normalized within-repertoire ranks of inferred template counts. A later analysis computed generation probabilities with a VDJ recombination model fitted to out-of-frame rearrangements, and checked the results against IGoR. In a later analysis, hypergeometric tests were used to score TCR-TCR, TCR-HLA and TCR-CMV co-occurrence, with a repertoire-size bias correction applied to TCR pairs. A later analysis estimated false discovery rates by permuting HLA or CMV assignments 20 times. In a later analysis, co-occurring TCRs were grouped using DBSCAN, with TCRdist sequence similarity added in when clustering inside HLA-allele-positive subsets. For co-occurrence clustering, repertoires with fewer than 30,000 or more than 120,000 public chains were excluded, along with several repertoires with anomalous nucleotide sharing. TCRdb's version of the immuneACCESS table is confined to in-frame rearrangements and falls short of the full clone set. An unresolved V gene accounts for under half of the shortfall where checked; the remainder is of unknown origin. D and trimming come from the DNA, and the V and J calls and clone size come from that table. For this sample, the table gives 130,000 or so clones. The ten largest clones add up to 2% to 2.5% of the sample.

The cohort comprised 550 to 700 healthy bone marrow donors. At the time of sampling, all cohort members were nominally healthy, though unrecorded immune exposures were likely present. The donor was CMV seronegative and was included in the group of under 450 seronegative cohort members. Each donor provided a peripheral blood sample, and peripheral blood mononuclear cells were used for TCR beta sequencing. Genomic DNA extraction from the blood cell samples was performed with the Qiagen DNeasy Blood Extraction Kit. The data were taken from a study of cytomegalovirus exposure and HLA in healthy donors (dated by TCRdb to about 2017). Describing the broader study: An earlier analysis of approximately 550 of the donors reported 250 to 350 Gb of sequence data and some 100 million unique TCR beta sequences from approximately 180 million T cells. Roughly 320 gigabases of sequencing data and roughly 80 million unique TCR sequences made up an early release that covered 640 HLA-typed donors. Of the 398 genotyped donors, around 81% fell in the genetic ancestry cluster associated with self-reported Caucasian donors. The aim of the study was to test whether cataloging public T cell receptors could identify signatures of past pathogen exposure. Using immunosequencing, the study profiled T cell repertoires from fewer than 700 subjects and related those repertoires to cytomegalovirus serostatus. Besides the first cohort of hundreds of subjects, a separate validation cohort made up of 90 to 150 different subjects was used. The study combined high-throughput TCR immunosequencing, statistical association of individual TCRs with disease status, and machine learning to predict cytomegalovirus infection status. In a later analysis, previously published TCR beta repertoires from 550 to 750 donors were re-analyzed and high-resolution HLA genotyping was added so that TCR occurrence patterns could be studied. The later analysis used no new phenotypic data to find candidate immune exposures, relying instead on TCR beta sequences and their occurrence across donors. An earlier analysis of 587 of the donors applied high-throughput TCR beta sequencing to assess whether each TCR beta V gene segment acted as functional or pseudogenic. Donor age, sex, ethnicity and CMV serostatus were compiled alongside the repertoire data. Genome-wide SNP genotypes for about 55% of the roughly 670 donors were used in a later genetic analysis, which treated that subset as a discovery cohort. Every repertoire in the discovery cohort had been generated on one and the same sequencing platform. Both class I and class II loci were covered by HLA typing, at four-digit resolution. Typing coverage differed by locus: A, B, C, DRB1 and DQB1 were typed in roughly 629-640 donors, DQA1 in approximately 520, DPA1 in around 600, and DPB1 in just under 490. Four or five DR-DQ haplotypes were handled as single units for association and clustering because linkage in the cohort was strong. Among around 400 genotyped donors of the cohort, an average of roughly 240,000 unique TCR beta nucleotide sequences were sequenced per donor, around 20% of them non-productive.

From its cysteine to its phenylalanine, the CDR3 spans 15 amino acids. The kept DNA is CDR3 alone, 45 bases in frame from the first base. Sequences PRHDT (CDR1) and FYEKMQ (CDR2) are obtained from the germline V gene (reference sequence). V sheds 0 bases and J sheds 5 bases, leaving 13 bases between their ends. Summary of the overall study and its limitations: An earlier analysis of approximately 590 of the donors showed that most TCR beta V segments appeared in productive rearrangements either about 87% or about 30% of the time, which broadly matched IMGT annotations. A later analysis associated about 18,000 TCR beta sequences with specific HLA alleles at a false discovery rate of 0.05. Strong co-occurrence of HLA alleles, especially DR and DQ, made assigning TCR associations to individual alleles difficult. Most CMV-associated TCR beta chains appeared to be HLA-restricted in a later analysis, and the HLA associations seemed to be driven largely by CMV exposure. In a later analysis, HLA-associated TCR beta chains were found to be more clonally expanded and to have lower generation probabilities than equally common non-associated chains. Compared with the roughly 700-donor mean, donors in an Asian-associated ancestry cluster had fewer N-insertions in productive TCRs, according to a later genetic analysis. Linkage disequilibrium might explain the correlated functional status among segregating V segments, but an unknown experimental factor could not be ruled out. Most TCR sequences were observed very rarely across donors, whereas some public TCRs were present in many individuals. A further reported finding was that TCR beta sequences accurately predicted the HLA-A and HLA-B alleles for most subjects in the first cohort. HLA typing was unavailable for some donors at each locus, so association tests used only the typed subset. This cohort had only TCR beta chains sequenced, and the lack of alpha or paired-chain data limited which features could be detected. V-gene and J-gene trimming of TCR beta chains was associated with a missense DCLRE1C variant in a later genetic analysis, and the association was replicated in an independent cohort. In a later analysis, several top co-occurrence clusters were reported to appear linked to parvovirus B19, influenza, CMV and Epstein-Barr virus. In a later analysis, the rate of TCR association differed among HLA loci, with DRB1 alleles having the most associated TCRs and HLA-C alleles having the fewest. The classifier was reported to diagnose cytomegalovirus status with high specificity and sensitivity in both the original and validation cohorts. The earlier analysis of nearly 600 of the donors excluded roughly 17 rarely observed V segments, including chromosome 9 orphons, because counts were too low. The presence/absence analyses assumed that sequencing depth was roughly uniform across donors, and that assumption may not be true. In the study, around 160 TCR beta chains were listed as associated with cytomegalovirus. For the cohort, immune exposure information was limited to CMV serostatus. The sequencing pipeline was judged likely to have produced a cluster of highly shared sequence variants as a technical artifact. It was suggested by the authors that the approach could potentially be generalized to other disease states and immunological phenotypes. Some IMGT-functional V segments, including TRBV6-2 and TRBV6-3, could not be told apart with the 87-base-pair reads, so those segments were excluded. In vitro tests confirmed that a few of the cytomegalovirus-associated TCR beta chains recognize cytomegalovirus antigens.

The chain is assembled from TRBV13 and TRBJ2-5; the D gene is perhaps TRBD1, on 5 matching bases. This TCR derives from a woman under 30 in good health and CMV-seronegative. The sequencing sample was made of PBMCs. The sequence in DNA is TGTGCCAGCAGCTTAGGAGGGGTTGAGAGGGAGACCCAGTACTTC. Translation gives CASSLGGVERETQYF.